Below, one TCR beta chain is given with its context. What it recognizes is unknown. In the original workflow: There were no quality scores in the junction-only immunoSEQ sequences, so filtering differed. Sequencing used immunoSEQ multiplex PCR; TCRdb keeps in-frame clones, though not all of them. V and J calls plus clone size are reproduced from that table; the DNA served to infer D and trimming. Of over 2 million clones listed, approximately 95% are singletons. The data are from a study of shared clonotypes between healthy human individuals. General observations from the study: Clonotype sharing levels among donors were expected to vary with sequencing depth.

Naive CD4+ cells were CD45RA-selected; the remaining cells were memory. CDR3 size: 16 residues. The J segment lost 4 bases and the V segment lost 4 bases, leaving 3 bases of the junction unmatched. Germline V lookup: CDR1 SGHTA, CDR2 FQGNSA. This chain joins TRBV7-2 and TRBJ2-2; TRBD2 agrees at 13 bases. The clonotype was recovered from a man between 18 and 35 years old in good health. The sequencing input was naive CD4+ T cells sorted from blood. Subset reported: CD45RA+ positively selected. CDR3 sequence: CASSSGTSGATGELFF. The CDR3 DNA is TGTGCCAGCAGCTCCGGGACTAGCGGGGCCACCGGGGAGCTGTTTTTT.